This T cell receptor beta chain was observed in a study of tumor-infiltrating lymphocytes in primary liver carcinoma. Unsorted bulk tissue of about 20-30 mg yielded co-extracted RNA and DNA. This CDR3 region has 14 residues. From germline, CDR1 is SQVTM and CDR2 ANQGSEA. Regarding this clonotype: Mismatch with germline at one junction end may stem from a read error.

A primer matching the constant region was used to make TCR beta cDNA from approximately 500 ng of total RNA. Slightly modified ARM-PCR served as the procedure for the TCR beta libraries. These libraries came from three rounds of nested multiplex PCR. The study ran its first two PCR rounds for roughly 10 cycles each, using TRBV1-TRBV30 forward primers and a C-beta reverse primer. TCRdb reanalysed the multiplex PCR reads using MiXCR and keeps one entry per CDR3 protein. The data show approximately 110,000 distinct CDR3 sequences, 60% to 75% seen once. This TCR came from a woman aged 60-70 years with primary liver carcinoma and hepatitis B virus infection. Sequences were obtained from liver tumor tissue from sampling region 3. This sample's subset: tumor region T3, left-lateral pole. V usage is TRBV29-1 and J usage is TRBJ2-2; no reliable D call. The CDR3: CSASISLNIGELFF. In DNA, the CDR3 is TGCAGCGCCTCGATATCCTTGAACATCGGGGAGCTGTTTTTT.